The T cell receptor (beta chain) described here comes from a study of T-cell memory formation after mild COVID-19 (dated by TCRdb to the early 2020s). For the study in its entirety: TCR sequence clusters from the two donors were largely donor specific. The cohort comprised two young, previously healthy adult volunteers, one female and one male. In a couple of donors, T-cell clones that expanded and contracted after mild COVID-19 were tracked by sequencing TCRalpha and TCRbeta repertoires over time.

The CDR3 has 14 amino acids, counting the end cysteine and phenylalanine. Of the read, only the CDR3 DNA is kept; its 42 bases are in frame from base 1. The germline V gene (reference sequence) specifies LNHDA as CDR1 and SQIVND as CDR2. From V the trimming removes 9 bases and from J it removes 3 bases, while the gene matches leave 9 bases of the junction unaccounted for. Sequencing was performed on an Illumina NovaSeq 6000. cDNA libraries for TCRalpha and TCRbeta were prepared by 5'RACE using constant-segment primers, with sample barcodes and unique molecular identifiers added. Trizol reagent was used to extract RNA from every sample. The libraries were amplified in two PCR steps, and the second step added a second sample barcode and Illumina TruSeq adapters. The libraries were sequenced on an Illumina NovaSeq using 2 x 150 bp paired-end reads. As for the original processing: Demultiplexing of reads and collapsing into UMI-guided consensus sequences were performed with migec v1.2.7. Using mixcr v2.1.11, UMI consensuses were aligned to TRA and TRB V and J templates and then assembled into clonotypes. Expanded or contracted clonotypes were those called significant by both edgeR and NoisET, with noise models trained on biological replicates. edgeR calls used a false discovery rate-adjusted p below 0.01 and a log2 fold-change threshold of 1. As an exploratory analysis of dynamics, max-normalized trajectories of the 1000 most abundant clonotypes were examined by PCA with hierarchical clustering. Separately sequenced CD4+ and CD8+ repertoires were used to assign the CD4 or CD8 phenotype of responding clones. TCRdb reprocessed the public reads (quality trimming at Q25 with fastp, clone calling with MiXCR) and kept in-frame beta chains. Each entry is one CDR3 protein sequence, shown with its most common DNA and genes. These V and J calls rely on TCRdb rather than the paper's analysis. Counted in this sample were around 310,000 distinct CDR3 sequences; 20% to 25% of them appeared once. The ten largest account for about 21% of the sample.

Broad study findings and their caveats: The study covered only two mild cases, and larger cohorts including severe cases with pre-infection samples were considered necessary. Contracting CD4+ clones turned up mainly in the CM and EM memory subsets, whereas EMRA was where CD8+ clones were enriched. SARS-CoV-2 specificity was not confirmed for the second-wave clones peaking on day 37. Some responding clones were detected in pre-infection memory, suggesting pre-existing cross-reactive memory T cells joined the SARS-CoV-2 response. From day 15 to 85, contracting clones showed balanced CD4/CD8 phenotypes, whereas a second wave of clones that expanded from day 15 to 37 leaned towards CD4+.

For this clonotype: Its cognate antigen has yet to be identified. Per-base quality was not reported, and no clone a single base away is much larger than it.

Ficoll-Paque density gradient centrifugation was the method used to isolate PBMCs. The chain links TRBV19 with TRBJ1-1, with 8 middle bases fitting TRBD1. The clonotype originates from a man aged 18 to 29 who had mild COVID-19 (a few samples of this study predate the infection). The sample titles of this study are shuffled in the database, so cell type and time point are left out; the donor was told from shared clones. The sequencing input was PBMCs or a T cell subset sorted from them (not recorded which). The CDR3 amino acid sequence is: CASRDPGQDTEAFF. The DNA reads as follows: TGTGCCAGCCGGGACCCGGGACAGGACACTGAAGCTTTCTTT.